These 19 T cell receptor beta chains were sequenced from one sample in a study of blood T cells in healthy people across ages. Sample-barcoded 5' priming and a J-beta primer mix drove a second PCR of about 6 to 12 cycles. Each CDR3 protein gets one entry after TCRdb re-called the 5' RACE reads with MiXCR. The top ten hold 25% to 30% of the sample, which has about 760,000 distinct CDR3 sequences, approximately 60% seen once. Sequenced material: blood. The receptors come from a man aged 35-49 years in good health.

This clonotype was seen only a few times. This chain joins TRBV20-1 and TRBJ2-3, with 12 bases aligning to TRBD2. Germline CDR1 DFQATT, CDR2 SNEGSKA (reference sequence). CDR3 length: 14 amino acids. V lost 5 bases, J lost 0 bases, and 0 bases stayed unmatched. The CDR3 DNA is TGCAGTGCTGGGACTAGCGGGAGCACAGATACGCAGTATTTT. The encoded protein is CSAGTSGSTDTQYF.

For this clonotype: One end of the junction is discordant with germline, which a read error may explain. The rearrangement links TRBV10-3 to TRBJ2-7; D may be TRBD2 (6 bases). Germline V gives CDR1 ENHRY, CDR2 SYGVKD. The CDR3 extends over 14 amino acids. Written as DNA, the CDR3 is TGTGCCATCAGTGGCAGGGTAGGAGGGCACGAGCAGAACTTC. This sequence encodes CAISGRVGGHEQNF.

V usage is TRBV12-3 or TRBV12-4 and J usage is TRBJ2-5; TRBD2 agrees at 7 bases. J lost 5 bases, V lost 5 bases, and 11 bases had no gene match. The CDR3 totals 15 residues. CDR3 in DNA: TGTGCCAGCAGTCCTACAAGCGGGAATATGGAGACCCAGTACTTC. Residues: CASSPTSGNMETQYF.

The gene calls are TRBV6-2 or TRBV6-3 and TRBJ2-7, with D possibly TRBD1 on 6 matching bases. The V gene lost 5 bases and the J gene lost 0 bases, with 17 bases spanning the gap. The CDR3 loop spans 16 amino acids. Per germline, CDR1 MNHEY and CDR2 SVGEGT. In DNA form, the CDR3 reads TGTGCCAGCAGTCGACCCTCCGGGACAAACTCCTACGAGCAGTACTTC. Its translation is CASSRPSGTNSYEQYF.

This clonotype was found once. The rearrangement joins TRBV12-5 to TRBJ1-2; 7 positions agree with TRBD1. The CDR3 is 18 residues long. Germline V gene lookup returns CDR1 LGHNT and CDR2 FRNRAP. The trim removed 3 bases at V and 3 bases at J, leaving 16 bases unmatched. The CDR3 DNA sequence: TGTGCTAGTGGTTTTCCCCCGGGGGACAGCCAGGGGTACTATGGCTACACCTTC. This translates into CASGFPPGDSQGYYGYTF.

The chain carries TRBV4-2 and TRBJ2-7, with TRBD1 as a possible D gene (5 bases). The CDR3 is 17 amino acids. Germline CDR1 reads LGHNA; CDR2 reads YNFKEQ. V lost 0 bases and J 5 bases, leaving 20 bases between the germline ends. The CDR3 bases are TGTGCCAGCAGCCAAGATAGGAGCCAGGGTTTGAAGAACGAGCAGTACTTC. Its translation: CASSQDRSQGLKNEQYF.

The count of this clonotype is one. The V gene is TRBV5-1, the J gene TRBJ2-1; D is unclear. TRBJ2-7 explains the end of the DNA better; the J call may be wrong. The germline V gene encodes CDR1 SGHRS and CDR2 YFSETQ. The CDR3 sequence is 14 residues long. The CDR3 loop reads CASSASYNYNEQYF. In DNA, the CDR3 is TGCGCCAGCAGCGCGTCGTACAATTACAATGAGCAGTACTTC.

The rearrangement links TRBV11-3 to TRBJ2-5; a possible D gene is TRBD1 (6 bases). Looked up from germline, CDR1 is SGHNT and CDR2 is YENEEA. This CDR3 spans 14 amino acids. Between the trimmed V and J ends, which lost 5 bases and 9 bases, there was a span of 19 bases. CDR3 nucleotides: TGTGCCAGCAGCCTCGACAGGACCTTAGGGGCCCAGTACTTC. It yields the protein CASSLDRTLGAQYF.

In its sample, this clonotype was seen once. This chain uses TRBV5-1 with TRBJ2-1; D is unclear. The CDR3 is 12 residues long. CDR1 is SGHRS, CDR2 YFSETQ, per germline. Trimming took off 4 bases at V and 9 bases at J, with 11 bases between the two ends. The DNA for the CDR3 is TGCGCCAGCAGCCAGACGGGTGCTGAGCAGTTCTTC. It translates to CASSQTGAEQFF.

The V call is TRBV27, the J call TRBJ2-7, with TRBD1 matching over 10 bases. Per the germline V gene, CDR1 is MNHEY and CDR2 is SMNVEV (reference sequence). The CDR3 covers 19 residues. The trim removed 0 bases at V and 1 base at J, leaving 12 bases unmatched. The CDR3 loop is CASSLSFNRWDRGSYEQYF. CDR3 DNA sequence: TGTGCCAGCAGTTTATCGTTTAATAGGTGGGACAGGGGTTCCTACGAGCAGTACTTC.

A few counts support this clonotype. V is TRBV2 and J is TRBJ2-7; 9 bases match TRBD2. There are 15 residues in the CDR3. J was trimmed by 4 bases and V by 7 bases; bases with no gene match: 11. The V gene's germline CDR1 is SNHLY and CDR2 FYNNEI. CDR3 residues: CASIPGSSGRYEQYF. CDR3 in DNA: TGTGCCAGCATCCCTGGGTCCAGCGGGAGGTACGAGCAGTACTTC.

J is TRBJ1-1 and V is TRBV5-1; no reliable D call. The V and J ends lost 1 base and 4 bases respectively, with 8 bases between them. The CDR3 loop spans 13 amino acids. CDR1 and CDR2 from the germline V gene are SGHRS and YFSETQ. Written as DNA, the CDR3 is TGCGCCAGCAGCTTGAGTTCGGCCACTGAAGCTTTCTTT. This codes for CASSLSSATEAFF.

Note on this clonotype: A single base separates this from a much larger clone, so it may be a read error. The CDR3 region is CASSFGQEYDEQFF. The CDR3 bases are TGCGCCAGCAGCTTTGGCCAGGAATACGATGAGCAGTTCTTC. The chain links TRBV5-1 to TRBJ2-1; unclear D gene. The CDR3 has 14 residues. Germline CDR1 reads SGHRS; CDR2 reads YFSETQ. V shed 2 bases and J shed 8 bases, with 14 bases lying between them.

The chain has TRBV5-1 and TRBJ2-1, with unresolved D. Between the trimmed V and J ends, which lost 3 bases and 1 base, there was a span of 11 bases. The CDR3 totals 15 residues. The V gene's germline CDR1 is SGHRS and CDR2 YFSETQ. CDR3 sequence reads: CASSWADGSYNEQFF. The CDR3 region has the DNA TGCGCCAGCAGCTGGGCCGATGGATCCTACAATGAGCAGTTCTTC. Full variable domain (missing parts from reference TRBV5-1 and TRBJ2-1): KAGVTQTPRYLIKTRGQQVTLSCSPISGHRSVSWYQQTPGQGLQFLFEYFSETQRNKGNFPGRFSGRQFSNSRSEMNVSTLELGDSALYLCASSWADGSYNEQFFGPGTRLTVL.

The gene calls are TRBV5-5 and TRBJ2-1; 8 bases fit TRBD2. The V and J ends lost 4 bases and 7 bases, in that order; junction bases with no gene match: 10. CDR3 length: 15 residues. The V gene's germline CDR1 is SGHKS and CDR2 YYEKEE (reference sequence). DNA of the CDR3: TGTGCCAGCAGCCCCACGGGAGGGCCTTGGAATGAGCAGTTCTTC. It is translated as CASSPTGGPWNEQFF.

The chain combines TRBV3-1 with TRBJ2-3; 8 nucleotides line up with TRBD2. Looked up from germline, CDR1 is LGHDT and CDR2 is YNNKEL (reference sequence). The CDR3 extends over 16 amino acids. Unmatched junction bases numbered 7, after V lost 1 base and J lost 4 bases. The CDR3 sequence is CASSQVAGSGADTQYF. Here the CDR3 DNA reads TGTGCCAGCAGCCAAGTAGCGGGATCGGGCGCAGATACGCAGTATTTT.

This clonotype was observed once. The V call is TRBV5-4, the J call TRBJ1-1, with 7 bases identical to TRBD1. The CDR3 sequence is 15 residues long. V dropped 5 bases and J dropped 0; count of bases not matched to a gene: 7. Germline CDR1 is SGHNT and CDR2 is YYREEE (reference sequence). The CDR3: CASRSGQMMNTEAFF. The CDR3 DNA follows: TGTGCCAGCAGATCGGGACAGATGATGAACACTGAAGCTTTCTTT.

V usage is TRBV20-1 and J usage is TRBJ2-1, with 9 nucleotides matching TRBD2. The germline gives CDR1 DFQATT, CDR2 SNEGSKA (reference sequence). Trimming cost V 6 bases and J 8 bases; bases outside gene matches: 11. The CDR3 loop spans 14 amino acids. The CDR3 DNA is TGCAGTGCCGAGAGACTAGCGGCCCCCTATGAGCAGTTCTTC. It is translated as CSAERLAAPYEQFF.

The sample holds a few counts of this clonotype. The rearrangement uses TRBV4-3 and TRBJ2-7; D remains ambiguous. The DNA end favors TRBJ2-5, so the J call may be wrong. Germline V CDR1 and CDR2: LGHNA, YSLEER. This CDR3 is built from 14 residues. The chain's CDR3 is CASSQVGNWETQYF. As DNA, the CDR3 is TGCGCCAGCAGCCAAGTTGGCAATTGGGAGACCCAGTACTTC.